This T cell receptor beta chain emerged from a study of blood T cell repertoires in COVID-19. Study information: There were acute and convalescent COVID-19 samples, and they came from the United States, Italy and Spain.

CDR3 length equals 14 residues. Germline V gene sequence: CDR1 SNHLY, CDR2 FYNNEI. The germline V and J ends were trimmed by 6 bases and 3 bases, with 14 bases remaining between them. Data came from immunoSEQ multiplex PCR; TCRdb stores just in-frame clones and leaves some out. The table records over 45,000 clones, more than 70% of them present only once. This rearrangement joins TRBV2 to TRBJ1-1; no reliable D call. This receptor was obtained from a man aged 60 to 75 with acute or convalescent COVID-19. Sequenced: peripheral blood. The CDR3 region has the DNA TGTGCCAGCAGAGGGAGTACTATAGACACTGAAGCTTTCTTT. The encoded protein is CASRGSTIDTEAFF.